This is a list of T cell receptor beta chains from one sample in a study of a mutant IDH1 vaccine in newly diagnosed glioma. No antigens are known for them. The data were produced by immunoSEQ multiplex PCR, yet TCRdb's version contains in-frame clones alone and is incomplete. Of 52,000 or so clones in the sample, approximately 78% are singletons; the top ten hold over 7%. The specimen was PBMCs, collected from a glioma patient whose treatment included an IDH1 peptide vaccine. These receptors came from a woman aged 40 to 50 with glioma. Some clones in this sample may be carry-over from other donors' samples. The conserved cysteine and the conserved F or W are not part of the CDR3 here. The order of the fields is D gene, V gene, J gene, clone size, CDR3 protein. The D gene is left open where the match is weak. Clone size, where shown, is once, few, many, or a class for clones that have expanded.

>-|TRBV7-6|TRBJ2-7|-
ASSSFRQADHEQY
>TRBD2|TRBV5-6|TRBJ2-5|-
ASSHPGTSGGGVETQY
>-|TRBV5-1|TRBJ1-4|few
ASRLTIATNEKLF
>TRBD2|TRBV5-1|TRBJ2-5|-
ASSWGGTRETQY
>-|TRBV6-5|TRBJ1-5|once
ASSLTPGNQPQH
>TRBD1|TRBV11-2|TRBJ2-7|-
ASSPPQGDHEQY
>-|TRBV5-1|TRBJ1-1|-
ASSLEAANTEAF
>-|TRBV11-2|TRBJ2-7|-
ASSLGMSYEQY
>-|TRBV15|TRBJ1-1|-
ATSRANREEAF
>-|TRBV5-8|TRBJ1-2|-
ASSGTGYGYT
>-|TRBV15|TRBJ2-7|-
ATSRDRGAHEQY
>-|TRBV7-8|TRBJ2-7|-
ASSDRYEQY
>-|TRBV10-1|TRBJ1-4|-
ASSESSEKLF
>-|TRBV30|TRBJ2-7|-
AWTFARENEQY
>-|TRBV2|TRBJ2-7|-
ASSPRGGGRDYEQY
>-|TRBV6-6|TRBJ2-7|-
ASSYSGGGYEQY
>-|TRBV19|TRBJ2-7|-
ASSIDRGDRKNEQY
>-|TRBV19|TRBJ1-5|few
ASSTTARGNQPQH
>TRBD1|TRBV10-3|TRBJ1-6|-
AISESSLTGSNSPLH
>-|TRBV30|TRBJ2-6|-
AWRRKGFVSGANVLT
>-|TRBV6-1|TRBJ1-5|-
ASNPTGSNQPQH
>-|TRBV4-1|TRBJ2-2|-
ASSTTGGELF
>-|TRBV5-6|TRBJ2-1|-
ASSLWIAQSNEQF
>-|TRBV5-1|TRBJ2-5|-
ASSLNTLGTQY
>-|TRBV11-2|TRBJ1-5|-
ASSQDGDSNQPQH
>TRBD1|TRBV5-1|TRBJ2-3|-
ASSSTGDIDTQY
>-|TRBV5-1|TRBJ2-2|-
AIRGPANTGELF
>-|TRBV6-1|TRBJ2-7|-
ASTLDYEQY
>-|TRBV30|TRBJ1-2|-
AWSPGRGYGYT
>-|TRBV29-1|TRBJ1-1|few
SVGGVDAEAF
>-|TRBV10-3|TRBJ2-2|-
AISDRGPNTGELF
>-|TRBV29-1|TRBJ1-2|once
SVGGGGFYGYT
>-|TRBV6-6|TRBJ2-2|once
ASSYKGDYTGELF
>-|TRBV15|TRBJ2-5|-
ATSPLGSGLETQY
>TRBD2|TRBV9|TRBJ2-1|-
ASSPSTGLAGYNEQF
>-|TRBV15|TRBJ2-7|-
ATSRASLTAQRY
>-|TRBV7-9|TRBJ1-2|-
ASSLSDSSYT
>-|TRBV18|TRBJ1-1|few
ASSPGLNTEAF
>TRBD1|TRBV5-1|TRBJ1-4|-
ASSLAGTGTNEKLF
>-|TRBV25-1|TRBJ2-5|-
ASSDGPRETQY
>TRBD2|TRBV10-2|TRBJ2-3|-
ASSPTSGGADTQY
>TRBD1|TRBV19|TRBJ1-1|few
ASSRITGDYTEAF
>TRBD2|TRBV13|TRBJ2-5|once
ASSLKPQAGRGETQY
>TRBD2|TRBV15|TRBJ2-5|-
ATSRTGTREETQY
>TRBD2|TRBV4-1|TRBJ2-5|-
ASSQGGGSKETQY
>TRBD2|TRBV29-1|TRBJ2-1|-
SVKSGGYNEQF
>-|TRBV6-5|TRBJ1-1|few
ASSYSGQGNTEAF
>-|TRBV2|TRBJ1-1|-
ASSDKGNTEAF
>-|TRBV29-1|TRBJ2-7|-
SVRVYSYEQY
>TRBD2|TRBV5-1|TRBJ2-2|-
ASTGGGTNTGELF
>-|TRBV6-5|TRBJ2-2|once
ASSYPGEGSGELF
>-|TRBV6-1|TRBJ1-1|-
ASSEGHNTEAF
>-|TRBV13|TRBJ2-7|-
ASSSPYEQY
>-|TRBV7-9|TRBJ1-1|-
ASASLNTEAF
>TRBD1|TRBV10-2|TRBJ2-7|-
ASGSGTGSYEQY
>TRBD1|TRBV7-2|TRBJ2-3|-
ASSPGQAAQY
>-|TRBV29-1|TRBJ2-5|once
SVTRSVGQTQY
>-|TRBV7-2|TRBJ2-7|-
ASSFEATTYEQY
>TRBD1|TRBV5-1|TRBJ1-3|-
ASRPQGVGSGNTIY